The source of this TCR beta chain is a study of technical replicates of blood from a few donors. TCRdb's table, derived via immunoSEQ multiplex PCR, lists solely in-frame clones and lacks some. The table shows 13,000 to 15,000 clones, with approximately 80% occurring only once. The CDR3 is 14 amino acids. V shed 5 bases and J 4 bases; nucleotides not matched to a gene: 7. Looked up from germline, CDR1 is SGHTS and CDR2 is YDEGEE. The rearrangement links TRBV5-8 to TRBJ2-5; 8 bases are a match to TRBD1. The specimen was PBMCs. This clonotype originated in a human donor in good health. CDR3 loop: CASRSTGGRETQYF. As DNA, the CDR3 is TGTGCCAGCAGATCCACAGGGGGGCGAGAGACCCAGTACTTC.